The sequence of this T cell receptor (beta chain) was determined in a study of siplizumab effects on memory and regulatory T cells. Clones were read by immunoSEQ multiplex PCR, and TCRdb kept only the in-frame ones, dropping some. The sample holds roughly 100,000 clones, over 90% seen once. Trimming removed 6 bases at V and 6 bases at J, with 15 bases between. Germline lookup yields CDR1 SNHLY and CDR2 FYNNEI. The CDR3 has 14 residues. This TCR was recovered from a human donor in good health. The chain has TRBV2 and TRBJ2-1; D gene uncertain. The sample comprised non-Treg CD4+ T cells sorted from blood. The CDR3 spells CASSRPSFGNEQFF. CDR3 DNA sequence: TGTGCCAGCAGCCGTCCTTCCTTTGGCAATGAGCAGTTCTTC.